The TCR beta chain described here comes from a study of blood T cell repertoires in COVID-19. This table comes from immunoSEQ multiplex PCR, and its TCRdb copy is limited to in-frame clones, with some not included. The sample includes 120,000 or so clones, almost 80% of them seen just once. The clonotype originates from a human donor in a cohort sampled during active COVID-19. Sequenced: peripheral blood.

The CDR3 is CSARPGETQYF. In nucleotides, the CDR3 is TGCAGTGCTAGACCGGGGGAGACCCAGTACTTC. The chain uses TRBV20-1 and TRBJ2-5; a possible D gene is TRBD2 (5 bases). Germline CDR1 reads DFQATT; CDR2 reads SNEGSKA (reference sequence). The CDR3 has 11 residues. V dropped 2 bases and J dropped 5 bases, with 6 bases sitting between them.